The 22 T cell receptor beta chains below all came from one sample that was sequenced in a study of T cell responses to AZD1222 COVID-19 vaccine. Assay: immunoSEQ multiplex PCR; the TCRdb copy retains only in-frame clones and omits some. The table includes 200,000 or so clones, around 92% detected once. The sequenced sample was peripheral blood, obtained on day 0 of AZD1222 vaccination. These receptors originate from an adult in good health.

V usage is TRBV7-8 and J usage is TRBJ1-1; 8 bases line up with TRBD1. Germline assignment: CDR1 SGHVS and CDR2 FQNEAQ. The J segment lost 3 bases and the V segment lost 3 bases, leaving 6 bases of the junction unmatched. The CDR3 loop spans 15 amino acids. Here the CDR3 reads CASSFRGRDDTEAFF. CDR3 nucleotides: TGTGCCAGCAGCTTCAGGGGGCGGGATGACACTGAAGCTTTCTTT.

The chain employs TRBV9 and TRBJ2-7; no firm D call. The CDR3 runs to 14 residues. V was cut by 0 bases and J by 2 bases, with 9 bases left in between. CDR1 and CDR2 from the germline V gene are SGDLS and YYNGEE. The CDR3 spells CASSVEVSTYEQYF. The CDR3, as DNA: TGTGCCAGCAGCGTAGAGGTATCAACCTACGAGCAGTACTTC. The full variable domain, in which reference TRBV9 and TRBJ2-7 provide the parts outside the CDR3, is DSGVTQTPKHLITATGQRVTLRCSPRSGDLSVYWYQQSLDQGLQFLIQYYNGEERAKGNILERFSAQQFPDLHSELNLSSLELGDSALYFCASSVEVSTYEQYFGPGTRLTVT.

A single count supports this clone. The chain combines TRBV2 with TRBJ1-5; D may be TRBD1 (5 bases). The germline CDR1 and CDR2 sequences are SNHLY and FYNNEI. The CDR3 consists of 13 residues. V lost 10 bases, J lost 5 bases, and 15 bases lay in between. CDR3 coding DNA: TGTGCCATCAGGGCTCAGGGTGATCAGCCCCAGCATTTT. As protein: CAIRAQGDQPQHF.

This clone was seen just once. The chain recombines TRBV6-5 with TRBJ1-1, with D possibly TRBD1 on 6 matching bases. V dropped 6 bases and J dropped 9 bases, with 11 bases sitting between them. The germline gives CDR1 MNHEY, CDR2 SVGAGI. The CDR3 loop spans 11 amino acids. The CDR3 sequence: CASSQGMQAFF. CDR3 DNA: TGTGCCAGCAGCCAGGGGATGCAAGCTTTCTTT.

The chain recombines TRBV6-2 or TRBV6-3 with TRBJ2-7; 8 bases match TRBD1. V lost 0 bases to trimming and J lost 13 bases; unmatched junction nucleotides: 8. The CDR3 spans 13 residues. Germline assignment: CDR1 MNHEY and CDR2 SVGEGT. This CDR3 is CASSYSRQGTGYF. In nucleotides, the CDR3 is TGTGCCAGCAGTTACTCGAGACAGGGGACAGGTTACTTC.

The rearrangement joins TRBV6-4 to TRBJ2-4; the D gene is possibly TRBD2 (6 bases). V was shortened by 0 bases and J by 0 bases, with 12 bases between the two germline ends. The germline V gene encodes CDR1 MRHNA and CDR2 SNTAGT. The CDR3 extends over 17 amino acids. The DNA of the CDR3 is TGTGCCAGCAGTGACTCGAACGGGAGACTAGCCAAAAACATTCAGTACTTC. Its translation is CASSDSNGRLAKNIQYF.

This chain links TRBV6-5 with TRBJ2-3; 8 bases align to TRBD2. Per germline, CDR1 MNHEY and CDR2 SVGAGI. The CDR3 sequence is 15 residues long. Trimming at V came to 2 bases and at J to 3 bases, leaving 4 bases not matched to a gene. CDR3 loop: CASSYGGTRTDTQYF. For the CDR3, the DNA is TGTGCCAGCAGTTACGGGGGGACTAGAACAGATACGCAGTATTTT.

This sequence joins TRBV7-2 and TRBJ2-1, with 16 bases lining up with TRBD2. CDR1 is SGHTA and CDR2 is FQGNSA in the germline V gene. Losses at the gene ends were 5 bases for V and 8 bases for J; bases not matched to a gene: 9. The CDR3 has 17 residues. CDR3 residues: CASSAGLAGGRFHEQFF. The CDR3 nucleotides are TGTGCCAGCAGCGCGGGACTAGCGGGAGGGAGGTTCCATGAGCAGTTCTTC.

The V call is TRBV28, the J call TRBJ1-4, with D uncertain. The CDR3 is 16 amino acids. The V end was cut by 5 bases, the J end by 3 bases, with 16 bases between. The germline V gene encodes CDR1 MDHEN and CDR2 SYDVKM. The CDR3 loop reads CASSRSGRAANEKLFF. CDR3 in DNA: TGTGCCAGCAGTCGCAGTGGCCGGGCGGCTAATGAAAAACTGTTTTTT.

Here the CDR3 reads CASSLRQGASKTQYF. CDR3 DNA: TGCGCCAGCAGTCTGCGGCAGGGGGCCTCGAAGACCCAGTACTTC. The chain employs TRBV5-1 and TRBJ2-5; 8 nucleotides align to TRBD1. The CDR3 is 15 amino acids. J gave up 6 bases and V 5 bases, and 12 bases lay outside the gene matches. Germline V gene data show CDR1 as SGHRS and CDR2 as YFSETQ.

This chain links TRBV28 with TRBJ1-2; maybe TRBD1 (6 bases). Germline V lookup: CDR1 MDHEN, CDR2 SYDVKM. V gave up 5 bases and J gave up 4 bases, with 17 bases separating them. This CDR3 has 15 residues. The chain's CDR3 is CASSVGRGAIYGYTF. In DNA, the CDR3 is TGTGCCAGCAGTGTTGGACGGGGGGCCATCTATGGCTACACCTTC.

CDR3 coding DNA: TGTGCCAGCAGCCAAGCTGGTCAGACCGGGGAGCTGTTTTTT. As protein: CASSQAGQTGELFF. The V gene is TRBV4-2, the J gene TRBJ2-2; D unresolved. The ends were cut back, 1 base at V and 5 bases at J, with 8 bases in the middle. Germline CDR1 LGHNA, CDR2 YNFKEQ. CDR3 length: 14 amino acids.

This clone was seen a handful of times. CDR3 coding DNA: TGTGCCAGCAGTGGGATAGCGGGAGGCCTCTACAATGAGCAGTTCTTC. Its translation: CASSGIAGGLYNEQFF. The chain is built from TRBV6-1 and TRBJ2-1; TRBD2 aligns across 10 bases. V lost 4 bases and J lost 3; bases outside the gene matches: 6. Germline V gives CDR1 MNHNS, CDR2 SASEGT. The CDR3 contains 16 residues.

CDR3 in amino acids: CASLNRDGNEKLFF. The CDR3 coding sequence is TGTGCCAGCCTCAACAGGGATGGGAATGAAAAACTGTTTTTT. The chain has TRBV2 and TRBJ1-4; D possibly corresponds to TRBD1 (6 bases). V lost 8 bases and J 5 bases, leaving 15 bases between the germline ends. The CDR3 runs 14 residues. Germline CDR1 reads SNHLY; CDR2 reads FYNNEI.

The CDR3 region is CASSPLAGDIYEQYF. In DNA form, the CDR3 reads TGTGCCAGCAGCCCCTTAGCGGGAGACATCTACGAGCAGTACTTC. V and J are TRBV11-1 and TRBJ2-7; 9 nucleotides agree with TRBD2. The CDR3 sequence is 15 residues long. V lost 5 bases, J lost 3 bases, and 8 bases stayed unmatched. Germline V gene lookup returns CDR1 SGHAT and CDR2 FQDESV (reference sequence).

The J gene is TRBJ2-1, the V gene TRBV7-9; maybe TRBD2 (5 bases). V lost 7 bases to trimming and J lost 7 bases, with 8 bases between them. Germline V gene data show CDR1 as SEHNR and CDR2 as FQNEAQ (reference sequence). The CDR3 is 11 amino acids. As DNA, the CDR3 is TGTGCCAGCATCTGGGAGAATGAGCAGTTCTTC. The encoded protein is CASIWENEQFF.

The chain is built from TRBV7-3 and TRBJ2-1; D not certain. V lost 1 base, J lost 2 bases, and 18 bases lay in between. CDR1 SGHTA and CDR2 FQGTGA come from the germline V gene. The CDR3 has 18 residues. The CDR3 reads CASSLKPRYRETYNEQFF. CDR3 nucleotide sequence: TGTGCCAGCAGCTTAAAGCCCCGTTACAGAGAGACCTACAATGAGCAGTTCTTC.

This clone was picked up one time. The DNA of the CDR3 is TGTGCCAGCAGCTTATATTCTGGGGGGCGCACAGATACGCAGTATTTT. Protein: CASSLYSGGRTDTQYF. The chain employs TRBV11-2 and TRBJ2-3; D tentatively fits TRBD1 or TRBD2 (6 bases each). In germline, CDR1 is SGHAT, CDR2 FQNNGV. The CDR3 is 16 residues long. Trimming removed 2 bases at V and 1 base at J, with 13 bases between.

In DNA, the CDR3 is TGTGCCATCACGGCTAGCGGGCCCGGGGAGCAGTACTTC. Its translation is CAITASGPGEQYF. The chain carries TRBV10-3 and TRBJ2-7, with 8 bases aligning to TRBD2. The CDR3 covers 13 residues. V shed 7 bases, J shed 7 bases, and the junction held 9 bases outside the gene matches. Germline CDR1 ENHRY, CDR2 SYGVKD.

This clone was recorded once. Here the CDR3 reads CASSVSGRLWPYEQYF. DNA of the CDR3: TGTGCCAGCAGCGTCTCTGGTCGGCTGTGGCCCTACGAGCAGTACTTC. The gene calls are TRBV28 and TRBJ2-7; D is uncertain. The germline V gene has CDR1 MDHEN and CDR2 SYDVKM. The CDR3 spans 16 residues. Trimming shortened V by 6 bases and J by 2 bases, and 20 bases separated the two germline ends.

The rearrangement uses TRBV5-4 and TRBJ2-1; the match to TRBD2 covers 7 bases. The germline CDR1 and CDR2 sequences are SGHNT and YYREEE (reference sequence). CDR3 length equals 17 residues. The V gene end was trimmed by 4 bases and the J gene end by 4 bases; junction bases not matched to a gene: 14. The CDR3 DNA is TGTGCCAGCAGCGGGAGGGTCTTGGTGGGAGGATACAATGAGCAGTTCTTC. Translation gives CASSGRVLVGGYNEQFF.

The chain employs TRBV5-1 and TRBJ2-1; D is ambiguous. Germline CDR1 reads SGHRS; CDR2 reads YFSETQ. This CDR3 contains 13 residues. The germline V and J ends were trimmed by 4 bases and 7 bases, with 12 bases remaining between them. CDR3 in DNA: TGCGCCAGCAGCGACCGAGTCCTTAATGAGCAGTTCTTC. Translating gives CASSDRVLNEQFF.